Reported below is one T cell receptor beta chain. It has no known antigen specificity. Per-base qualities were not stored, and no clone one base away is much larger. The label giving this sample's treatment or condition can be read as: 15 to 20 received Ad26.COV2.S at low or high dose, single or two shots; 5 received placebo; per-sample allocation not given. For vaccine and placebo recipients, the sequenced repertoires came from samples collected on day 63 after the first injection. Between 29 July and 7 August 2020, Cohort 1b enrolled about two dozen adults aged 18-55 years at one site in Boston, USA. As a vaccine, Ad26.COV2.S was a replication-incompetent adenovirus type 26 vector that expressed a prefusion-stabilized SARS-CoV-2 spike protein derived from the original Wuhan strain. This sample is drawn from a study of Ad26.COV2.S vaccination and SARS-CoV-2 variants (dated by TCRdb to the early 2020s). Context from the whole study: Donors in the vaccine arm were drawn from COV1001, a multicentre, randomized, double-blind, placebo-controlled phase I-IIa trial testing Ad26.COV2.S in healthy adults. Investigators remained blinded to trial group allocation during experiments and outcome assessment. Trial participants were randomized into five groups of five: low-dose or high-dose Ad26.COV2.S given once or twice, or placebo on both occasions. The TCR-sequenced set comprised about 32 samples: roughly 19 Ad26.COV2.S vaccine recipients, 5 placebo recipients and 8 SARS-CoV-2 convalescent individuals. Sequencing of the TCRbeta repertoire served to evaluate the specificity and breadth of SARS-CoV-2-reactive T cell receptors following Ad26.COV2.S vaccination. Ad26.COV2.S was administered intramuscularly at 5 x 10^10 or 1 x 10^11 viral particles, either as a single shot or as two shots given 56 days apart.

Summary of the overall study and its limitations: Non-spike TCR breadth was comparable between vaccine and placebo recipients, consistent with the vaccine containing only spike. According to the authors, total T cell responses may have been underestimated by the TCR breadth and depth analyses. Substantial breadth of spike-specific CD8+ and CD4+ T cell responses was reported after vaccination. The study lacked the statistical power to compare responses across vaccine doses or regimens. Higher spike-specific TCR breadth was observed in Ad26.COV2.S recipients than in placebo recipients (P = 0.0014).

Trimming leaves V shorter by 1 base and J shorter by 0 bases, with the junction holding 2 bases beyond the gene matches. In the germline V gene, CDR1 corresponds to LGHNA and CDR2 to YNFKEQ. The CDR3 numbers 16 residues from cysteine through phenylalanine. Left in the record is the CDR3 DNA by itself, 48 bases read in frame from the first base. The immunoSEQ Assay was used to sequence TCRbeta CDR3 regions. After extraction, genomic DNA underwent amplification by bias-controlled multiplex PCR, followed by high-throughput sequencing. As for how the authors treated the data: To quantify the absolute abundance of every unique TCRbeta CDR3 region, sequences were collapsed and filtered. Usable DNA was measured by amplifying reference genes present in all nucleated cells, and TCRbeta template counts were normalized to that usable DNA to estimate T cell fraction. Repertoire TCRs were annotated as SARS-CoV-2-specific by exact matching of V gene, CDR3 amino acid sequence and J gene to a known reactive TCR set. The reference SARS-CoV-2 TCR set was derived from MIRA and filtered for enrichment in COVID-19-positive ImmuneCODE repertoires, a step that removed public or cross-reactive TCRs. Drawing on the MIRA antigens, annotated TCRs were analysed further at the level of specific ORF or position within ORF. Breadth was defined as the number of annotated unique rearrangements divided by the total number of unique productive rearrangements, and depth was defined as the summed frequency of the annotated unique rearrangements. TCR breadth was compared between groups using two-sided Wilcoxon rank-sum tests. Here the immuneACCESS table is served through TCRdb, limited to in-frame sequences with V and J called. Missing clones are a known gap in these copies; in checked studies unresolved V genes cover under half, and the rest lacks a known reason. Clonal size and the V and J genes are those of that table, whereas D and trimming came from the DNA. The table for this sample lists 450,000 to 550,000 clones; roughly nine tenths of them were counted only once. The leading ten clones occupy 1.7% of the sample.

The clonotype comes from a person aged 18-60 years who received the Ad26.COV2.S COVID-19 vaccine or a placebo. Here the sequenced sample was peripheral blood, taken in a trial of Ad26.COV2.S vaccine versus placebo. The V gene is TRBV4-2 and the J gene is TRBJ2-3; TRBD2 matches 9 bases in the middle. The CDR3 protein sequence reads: CASSQATSGSTDTQYF. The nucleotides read TGTGCCAGCAGCCAAGCCACTAGCGGGAGCACAGATACGCAGTATTTT.